This paragraph reports one TCR beta chain. The antigen is unknown. Time point indicated: week 35, safety follow-up. It was 300 ug of mutant IDH1 20-mer peptide that made up each vaccine dose, given with topical imiquimod. This sample is part of a study of a mutant IDH1 vaccine in newly diagnosed glioma. Background on the study: Those enrolled had earlier been treated with radiotherapy, temozolomide, or both, mostly both.

Trimming removed 7 bases from V and 12 bases from J, with 19 bases in between. This CDR3 is 12 amino acids long. Per germline, CDR1 MNHNY and CDR2 SVGAGI (reference sequence). Sequenced by immunoSEQ multiplex PCR; TCRdb stores in-frame clones only, minus some. The sample carries tens of thousands of clones, 86% recorded once. Findings and limits, study-wide: Apparently, pseudoprogression bore no relation to changes among the top peripheral T cell clonotypes.

This material consisted of PBMCs, taken from a glioma patient whose treatment included an IDH1 peptide vaccine. The chain uses TRBV6-6 and TRBJ2-7, with D possibly being TRBD2 (5 bases). The origin of this receptor is a man aged 35 to 55 with glioma. This CDR3 is CASNEPGNTLYF. DNA for the CDR3: TGTGCCAGCAATGAACCCGGGAACACGCTGTACTTC.